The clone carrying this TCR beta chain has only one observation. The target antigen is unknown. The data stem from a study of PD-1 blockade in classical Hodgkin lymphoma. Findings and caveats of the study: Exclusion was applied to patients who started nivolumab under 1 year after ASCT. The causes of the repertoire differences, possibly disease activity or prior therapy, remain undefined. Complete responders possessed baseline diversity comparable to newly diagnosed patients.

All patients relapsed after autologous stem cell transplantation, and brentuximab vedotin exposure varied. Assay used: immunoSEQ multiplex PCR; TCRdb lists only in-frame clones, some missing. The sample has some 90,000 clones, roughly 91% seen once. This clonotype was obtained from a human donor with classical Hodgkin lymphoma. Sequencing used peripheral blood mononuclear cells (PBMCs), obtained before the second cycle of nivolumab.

The CDR3 here is CASSLTGEGYEQYF. The CDR3, as DNA: TGTGCCAGCAGCCTCACAGGGGAGGGCTACGAGCAGTACTTC. The chain uses TRBV6-1 and TRBJ2-7; either TRBD1 or TRBD2 may fit D (7 bases each). The CDR3 extends over 14 amino acids. The ends were cut back, 6 bases at V and 3 bases at J, with 15 bases in the middle. Germline V CDR1 and CDR2: MNHNS, SASEGT.